This T cell receptor beta chain was profiled in a study of neoadjuvant anti-PD-1 for oral cavity cancer. Study overall: Most patients had three to four biweekly doses of 3 mg/kg nivolumab before resection. Non-progressing patients received a fourth nivolumab dose near day 43, then surgery on days 50-56.

CDR1 is SGHNT, CDR2 YYREEE, per germline (reference sequence). The CDR3 extends over 14 amino acids. Trimming cost V 5 bases and J 2 bases; bases outside gene matches: 6. Libraries were prepared by immunoSEQ multiplex PCR; TCRdb keeps only in-frame clonotypes and omits some of them. The sample lists about 7,600 clones; nearly 55% were seen once. The gene calls are TRBV5-4 and TRBJ2-7; 8 bases map to TRBD1. This receptor was taken from a person aged 40 to 85 with oral cavity squamous cell carcinoma. Sequenced material: tumor tissue, taken before nivolumab (anti-PD-1) treatment. CDR3 nucleotides: TGTGCCAGCAGTCCGGCGGACAGGGCCTACGAGCAGTACTTC. Protein: CASSPADRAYEQYF.